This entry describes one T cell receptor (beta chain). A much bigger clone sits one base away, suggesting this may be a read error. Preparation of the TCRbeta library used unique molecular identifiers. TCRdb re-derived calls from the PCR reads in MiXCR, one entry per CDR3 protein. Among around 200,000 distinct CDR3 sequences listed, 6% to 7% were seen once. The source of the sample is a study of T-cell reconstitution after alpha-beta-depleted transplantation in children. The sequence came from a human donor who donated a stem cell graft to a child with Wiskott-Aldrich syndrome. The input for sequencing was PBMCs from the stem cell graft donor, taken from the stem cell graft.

The CDR3 spells CSVAGRHPEAFF. Written as DNA, the CDR3 is TGCAGCGTCGCCGGGAGGCACCCTGAAGCTTTCTTT. V usage is TRBV29-1 and J usage is TRBJ1-1; D unclear. Per germline, CDR1 SQVTM and CDR2 ANQGSEA. CDR3 length: 12 residues. V shed 6 bases and J shed 6 bases, with 14 bases lying between them.